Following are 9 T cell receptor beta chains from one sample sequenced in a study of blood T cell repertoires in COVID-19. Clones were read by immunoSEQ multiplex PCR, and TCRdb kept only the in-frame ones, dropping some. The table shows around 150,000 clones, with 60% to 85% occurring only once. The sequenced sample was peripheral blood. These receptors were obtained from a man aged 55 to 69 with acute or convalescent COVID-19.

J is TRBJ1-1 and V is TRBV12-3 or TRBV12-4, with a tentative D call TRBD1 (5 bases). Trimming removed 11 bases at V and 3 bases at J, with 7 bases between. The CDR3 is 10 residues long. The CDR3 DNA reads TGTGCCGGGGGGGACACTGAAGCTTTCTTT. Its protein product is CAGGDTEAFF.

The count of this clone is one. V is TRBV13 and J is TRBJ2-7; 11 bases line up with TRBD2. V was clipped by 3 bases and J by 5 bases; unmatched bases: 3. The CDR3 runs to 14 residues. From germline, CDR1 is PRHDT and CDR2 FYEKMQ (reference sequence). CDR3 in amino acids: CASSFSGGADEQYF. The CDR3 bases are TGTGCCAGCAGCTTTAGCGGGGGGGCCGACGAGCAGTACTTC.

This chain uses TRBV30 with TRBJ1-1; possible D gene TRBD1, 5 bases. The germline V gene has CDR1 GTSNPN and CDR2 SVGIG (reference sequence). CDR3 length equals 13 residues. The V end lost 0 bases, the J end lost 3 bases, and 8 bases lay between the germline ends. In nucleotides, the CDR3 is TGTGCCTGGAGTGTACGGGGGGACACTGAAGCTTTCTTT. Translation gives CAWSVRGDTEAFF. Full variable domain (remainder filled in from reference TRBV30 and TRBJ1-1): SQTIHQWPATLVQPVGSPLSLECTVEGTSNPNLYWYRQAAGRGLQLLFYSVGIGQISSEVPQNLSASRPQDRQFILSSKKLLLSDSGFYLCAWSVRGDTEAFFGQGTRLTVV.

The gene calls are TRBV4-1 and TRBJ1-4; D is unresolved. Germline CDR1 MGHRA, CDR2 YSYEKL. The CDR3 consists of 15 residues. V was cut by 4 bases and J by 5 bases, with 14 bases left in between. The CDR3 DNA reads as TGCGCCAGCAGCCCGAGAGGGAGTGCCAATGAAAAACTGTTTTTT. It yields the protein CASSPRGSANEKLFF.

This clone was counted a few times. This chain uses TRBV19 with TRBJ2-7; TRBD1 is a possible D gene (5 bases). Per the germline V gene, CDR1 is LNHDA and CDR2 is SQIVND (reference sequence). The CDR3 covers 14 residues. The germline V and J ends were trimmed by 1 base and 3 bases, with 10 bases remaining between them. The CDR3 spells CASSIGRQSYEQYF. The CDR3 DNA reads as TGTGCCAGTAGTATAGGGAGACAGAGCTACGAGCAGTACTTC.

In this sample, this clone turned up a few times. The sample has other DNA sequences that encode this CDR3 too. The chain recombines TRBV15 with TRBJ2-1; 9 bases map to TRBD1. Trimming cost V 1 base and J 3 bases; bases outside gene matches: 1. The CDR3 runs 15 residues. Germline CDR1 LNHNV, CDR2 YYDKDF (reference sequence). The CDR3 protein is CATSRGQGVYNEQFF. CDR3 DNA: TGTGCCACCAGCAGAGGACAGGGGGTCTACAATGAGCAGTTCTTC.

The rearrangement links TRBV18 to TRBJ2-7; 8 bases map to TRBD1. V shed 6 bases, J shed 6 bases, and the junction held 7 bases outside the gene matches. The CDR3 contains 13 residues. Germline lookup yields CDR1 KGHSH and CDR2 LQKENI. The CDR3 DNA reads TGTGCCAGCTCGACCGACAGGGGAAGCGAGCAGTACTTC. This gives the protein CASSTDRGSEQYF.

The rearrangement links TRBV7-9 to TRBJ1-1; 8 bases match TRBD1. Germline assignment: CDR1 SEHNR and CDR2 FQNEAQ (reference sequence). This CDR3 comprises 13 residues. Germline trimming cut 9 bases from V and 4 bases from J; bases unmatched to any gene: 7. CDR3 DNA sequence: TGTGCCAGTGTCGGACAGGGCGGCACTGAAGCTTTCTTT. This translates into CASVGQGGTEAFF.

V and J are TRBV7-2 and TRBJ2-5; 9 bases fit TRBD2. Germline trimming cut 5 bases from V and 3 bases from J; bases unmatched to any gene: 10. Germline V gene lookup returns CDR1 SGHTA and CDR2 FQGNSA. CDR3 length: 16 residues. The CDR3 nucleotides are TGTGCCAGCAGCAGGGGACCCGCTAGCGGGGAAGAGACCCAGTACTTC. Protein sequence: CASSRGPASGEETQYF.